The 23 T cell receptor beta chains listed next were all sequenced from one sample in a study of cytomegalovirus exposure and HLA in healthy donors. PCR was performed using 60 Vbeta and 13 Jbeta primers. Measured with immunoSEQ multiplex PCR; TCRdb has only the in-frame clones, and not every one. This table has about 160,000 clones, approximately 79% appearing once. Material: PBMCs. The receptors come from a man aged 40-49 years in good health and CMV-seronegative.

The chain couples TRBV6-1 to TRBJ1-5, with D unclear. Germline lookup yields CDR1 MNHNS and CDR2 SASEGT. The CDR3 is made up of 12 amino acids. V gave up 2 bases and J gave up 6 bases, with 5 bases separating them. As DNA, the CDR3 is TGTGCCAGCAGTGAACCGTTTCAGCCCCAGCATTTT. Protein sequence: CASSEPFQPQHF.

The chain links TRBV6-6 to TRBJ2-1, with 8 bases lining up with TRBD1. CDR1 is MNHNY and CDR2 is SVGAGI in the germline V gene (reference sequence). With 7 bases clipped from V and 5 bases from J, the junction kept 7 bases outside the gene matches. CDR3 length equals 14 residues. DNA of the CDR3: TGTGCCAGCACTGGACAGGGATGGGACAATGAGCAGTTCTTC. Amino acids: CASTGQGWDNEQFF.

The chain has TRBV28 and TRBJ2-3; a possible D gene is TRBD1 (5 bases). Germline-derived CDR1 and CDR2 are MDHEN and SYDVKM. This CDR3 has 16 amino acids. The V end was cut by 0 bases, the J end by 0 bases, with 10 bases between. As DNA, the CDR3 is TGTGCCAGCAGTTTATGGGCCCAGGGCAGCACAGATACGCAGTATTTT. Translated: CASSLWAQGSTDTQYF.

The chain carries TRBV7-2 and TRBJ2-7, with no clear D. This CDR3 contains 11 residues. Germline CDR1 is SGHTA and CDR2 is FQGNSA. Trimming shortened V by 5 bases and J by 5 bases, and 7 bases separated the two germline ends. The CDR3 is CASSVNNEQYF. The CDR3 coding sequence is TGTGCCAGCAGCGTCAACAACGAGCAGTACTTC.

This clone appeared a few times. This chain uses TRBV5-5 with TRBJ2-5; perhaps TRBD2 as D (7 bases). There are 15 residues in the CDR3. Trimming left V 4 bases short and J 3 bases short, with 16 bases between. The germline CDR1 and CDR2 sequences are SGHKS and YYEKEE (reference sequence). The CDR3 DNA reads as TGTGCCAGCAGCCTTGCGAGGGGGGGGAAAGAGACCCAGTACTTC. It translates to CASSLARGGKETQYF.

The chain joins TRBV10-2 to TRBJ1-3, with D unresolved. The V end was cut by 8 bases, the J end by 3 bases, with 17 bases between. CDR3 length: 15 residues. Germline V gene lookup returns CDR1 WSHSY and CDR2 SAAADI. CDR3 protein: CASVSQVGIGNTIYF. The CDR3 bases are TGCGCCAGCGTATCCCAGGTCGGGATTGGAAACACCATATATTTT.

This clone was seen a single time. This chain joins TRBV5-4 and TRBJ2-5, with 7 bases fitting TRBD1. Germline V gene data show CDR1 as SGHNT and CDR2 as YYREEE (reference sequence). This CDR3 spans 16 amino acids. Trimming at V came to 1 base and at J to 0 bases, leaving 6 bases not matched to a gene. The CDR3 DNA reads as TGTGCCAGCAGCTTGAGAGGGGGCTTGTACCAAGAGACCCAGTACTTC. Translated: CASSLRGGLYQETQYF.

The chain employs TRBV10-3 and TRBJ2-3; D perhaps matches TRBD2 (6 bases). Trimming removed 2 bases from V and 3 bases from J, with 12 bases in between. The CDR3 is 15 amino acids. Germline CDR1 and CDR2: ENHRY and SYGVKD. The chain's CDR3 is CAISEPRTMTDTQYF. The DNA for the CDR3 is TGTGCCATCAGTGAGCCGAGGACTATGACAGATACGCAGTATTTT.

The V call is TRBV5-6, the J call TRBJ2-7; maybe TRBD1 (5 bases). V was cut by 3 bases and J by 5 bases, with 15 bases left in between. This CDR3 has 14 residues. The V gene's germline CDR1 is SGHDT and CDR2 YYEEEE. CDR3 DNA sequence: TGTGCCAGCAGCTCCCCCCCCGGACAAAACGAGCAGTACTTC. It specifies CASSSPPGQNEQYF.

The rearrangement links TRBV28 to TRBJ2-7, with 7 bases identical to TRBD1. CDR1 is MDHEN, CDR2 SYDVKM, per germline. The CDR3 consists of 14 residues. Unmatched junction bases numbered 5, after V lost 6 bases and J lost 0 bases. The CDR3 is CASRTWDSSYEQYF. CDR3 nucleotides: TGTGCCAGCAGGACGTGGGACAGCTCCTACGAGCAGTACTTC.

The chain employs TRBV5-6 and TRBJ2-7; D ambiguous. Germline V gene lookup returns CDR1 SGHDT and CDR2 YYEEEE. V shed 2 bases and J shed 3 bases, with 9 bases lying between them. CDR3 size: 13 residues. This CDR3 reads CASSFTAYYEQYF. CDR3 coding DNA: TGTGCCAGCAGCTTTACCGCCTACTACGAGCAGTACTTC. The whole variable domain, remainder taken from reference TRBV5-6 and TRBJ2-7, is DAGVTQSPTHLIKTRGQQVTLRCSPKSGHDTVSWYQQALGQGPQFIFQYYEEEERQRGNFPDRFSGHQFPNYSSELNVNALLLGDSALYLCASSFTAYYEQYFGPGTRLTVT.

CDR3 residues: CASSWMGDRSYTF. CDR3 nucleotide sequence: TGTGCCAGCAGCTGGATGGGGGACAGAAGCTACACCTTC. The chain recombines TRBV5-4 with TRBJ1-2, with TRBD1 identical over 7 bases. V was pared by 3 bases and J by 9 bases, with 8 bases of the junction left unmatched. CDR3 length: 13 amino acids. The germline CDR1 and CDR2 sequences are SGHNT and YYREEE (reference sequence). The complete variable domain, with remaining parts taken from reference TRBV5-4 and TRBJ1-2, reads ETGVTQSPTHLIKTRGQQVTLRCSSQSGHNTVSWYQQALGQGPQFIFQYYREEENGRGNFPPRFSGLQFPNYSSELNVNALELDDSALYLCASSWMGDRSYTFGSGTRLTVV.

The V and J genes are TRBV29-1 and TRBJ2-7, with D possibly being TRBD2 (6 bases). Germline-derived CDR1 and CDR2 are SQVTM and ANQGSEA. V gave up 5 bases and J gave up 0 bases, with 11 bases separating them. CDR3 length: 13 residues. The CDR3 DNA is TGCAGCGTTTCGGGGGTCAGCTCCTACGAGCAGTACTTC. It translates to CSVSGVSSYEQYF.

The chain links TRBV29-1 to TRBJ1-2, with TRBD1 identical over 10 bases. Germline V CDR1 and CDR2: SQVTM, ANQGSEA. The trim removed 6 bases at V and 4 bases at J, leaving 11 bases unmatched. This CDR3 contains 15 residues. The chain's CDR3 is CSVETGQGGIYGYTF. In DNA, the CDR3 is TGCAGCGTGGAGACCGGACAGGGGGGAATCTATGGCTACACCTTC.

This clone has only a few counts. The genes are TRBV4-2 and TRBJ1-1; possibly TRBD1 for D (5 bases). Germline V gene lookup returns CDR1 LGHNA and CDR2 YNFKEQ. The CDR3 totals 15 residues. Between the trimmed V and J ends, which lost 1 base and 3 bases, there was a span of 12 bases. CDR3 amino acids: CASSQGGRFDTEAFF. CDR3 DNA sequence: TGTGCCAGCAGCCAAGGGGGCAGGTTCGACACTGAAGCTTTCTTT.

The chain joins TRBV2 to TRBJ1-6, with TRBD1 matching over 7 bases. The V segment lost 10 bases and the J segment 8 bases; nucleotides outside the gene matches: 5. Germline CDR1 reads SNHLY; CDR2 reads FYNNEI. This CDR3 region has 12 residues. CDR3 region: CANRQGDSPLHF. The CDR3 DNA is TGTGCCAACCGACAGGGAGATTCACCCCTCCACTTT.

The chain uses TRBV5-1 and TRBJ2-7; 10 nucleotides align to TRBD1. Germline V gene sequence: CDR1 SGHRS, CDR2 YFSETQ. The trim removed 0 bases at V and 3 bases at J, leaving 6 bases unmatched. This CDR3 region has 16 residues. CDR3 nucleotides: TGCGCCAGCAGCTTGGGAGGGACAGGGGACCTCTACGAGCAGTACTTC. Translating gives CASSLGGTGDLYEQYF.

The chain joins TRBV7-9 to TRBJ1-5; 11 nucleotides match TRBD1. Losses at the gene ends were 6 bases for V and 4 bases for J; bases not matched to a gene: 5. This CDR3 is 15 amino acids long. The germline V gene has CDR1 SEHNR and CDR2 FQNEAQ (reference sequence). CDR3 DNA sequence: TGTGCCAGCAGTCAAGGGACAGGGGGAAATCAGCCCCAGCATTTT. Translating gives CASSQGTGGNQPQHF.

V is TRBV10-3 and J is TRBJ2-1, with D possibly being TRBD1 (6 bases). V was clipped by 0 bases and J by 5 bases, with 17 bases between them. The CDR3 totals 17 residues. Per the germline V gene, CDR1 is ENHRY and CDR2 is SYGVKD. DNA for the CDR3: TGTGCCATCAGTGAGTCGGAGTACAGGGTTTGGGACAATGAGCAGTTCTTC. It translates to CAISESEYRVWDNEQFF.

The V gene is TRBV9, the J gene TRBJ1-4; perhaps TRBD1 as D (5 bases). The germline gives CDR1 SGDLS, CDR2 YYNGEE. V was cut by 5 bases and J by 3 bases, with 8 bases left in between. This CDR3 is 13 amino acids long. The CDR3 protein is CASSAGSNEKLFF. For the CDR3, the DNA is TGTGCCAGCAGTGCAGGGTCTAATGAAAAACTGTTTTTT.

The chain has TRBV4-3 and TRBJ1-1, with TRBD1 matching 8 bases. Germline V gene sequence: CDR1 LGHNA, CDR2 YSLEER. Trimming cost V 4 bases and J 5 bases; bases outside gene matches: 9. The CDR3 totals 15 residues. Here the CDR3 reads CASSREGTGGTEAFF. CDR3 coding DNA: TGCGCCAGCAGCCGCGAAGGGACAGGAGGGACTGAAGCTTTCTTT.

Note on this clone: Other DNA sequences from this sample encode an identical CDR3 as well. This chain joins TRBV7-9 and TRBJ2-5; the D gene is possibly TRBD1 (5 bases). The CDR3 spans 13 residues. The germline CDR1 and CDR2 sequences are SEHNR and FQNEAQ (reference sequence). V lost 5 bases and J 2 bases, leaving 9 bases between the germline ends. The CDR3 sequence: CASSLTVQETQYF. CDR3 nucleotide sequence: TGTGCCAGCAGCCTGACAGTACAAGAGACCCAGTACTTC.

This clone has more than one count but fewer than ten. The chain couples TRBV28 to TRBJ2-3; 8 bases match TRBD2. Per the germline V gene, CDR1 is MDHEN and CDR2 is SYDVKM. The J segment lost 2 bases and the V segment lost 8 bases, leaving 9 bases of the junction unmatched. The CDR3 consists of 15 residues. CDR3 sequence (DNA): TGTGCCAGCCGCGACGTTAGCGGGGACACAGATACGCAGTATTTT. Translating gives CASRDVSGDTDTQYF.